The next 14 T cell receptor beta chains were all read from a single sample in a study of naive and memory T cell subsets. The beta constant-region primer was an equimolar mix of two oligonucleotides covering TRBC1 and TRBC2. The ligated cDNA underwent four PCR rounds using SP2 and nested alpha and beta constant-region primers. Each CDR3 protein is one row after TCRdb ran MiXCR on the UMI-ligation and nested PCR reads. The sample lists about 140,000 distinct CDR3 sequences, approximately 18% occurring once. Their antigen targets remain unknown. The study's findings and limits: Especially in CD8 cells, naive repertoires contained a few larger clonotypes, possibly CD45RA-re-expressing memory cells.

The sample taken for sequencing was naive CD8+ T cells from blood. These receptors all stem from a human donor in good health.

This clonotype was detected a few times. This CDR3 is CSVEEGEQFF. The CDR3 bases are TGCAGCGTTGAGGAGGGGGAGCAGTTCTTC. The chain joins TRBV29-1 to TRBJ2-1, with D perhaps matching TRBD2 (6 bases). V lost 3 bases to trimming and J lost 10 bases, with 7 bases between them. Germline V lookup: CDR1 SQVTM, CDR2 ANQGSEA. There are 10 residues in the CDR3.

The chain combines TRBV7-4 with TRBJ2-7; 7 bases are a match to TRBD1. Germline loops: CDR1 SGHVT, CDR2 SQSDAQ. V trimming: 3 bases; J trimming: 4 bases; junction bases outside the gene matches: 6. The length of the CDR3 is 14 residues. CDR3 bases: TGTGCCAGCAGCTTGGCCGGGACAGAGTACGAGCAGTACTTC. Protein product: CASSLAGTEYEQYF.

This CDR3 is CSVERSSGSTDTQYF. The CDR3 DNA follows: TGCAGCGTTGAACGGTCTAGCGGCAGCACAGATACGCAGTATTTT. This sequence joins TRBV29-1 and TRBJ2-3, with 7 bases matching TRBD2. With V trimmed by 2 bases and J by 0 bases, 5 bases remained unmatched. CDR1 is SQVTM and CDR2 is ANQGSEA in the germline V gene. CDR3 length: 15 amino acids.

The genes are TRBV7-9 and TRBJ1-5; no clear D gene. Germline assignment: CDR1 SEHNR and CDR2 FQNEAQ (reference sequence). This CDR3 has 13 amino acids. V was clipped by 5 bases and J by 2 bases, with 7 bases between them. The CDR3 nucleotides are TGTGCCAGCAGCCTCCCCGGCAATCAGCCCCAGCATTTT. Encoded protein: CASSLPGNQPQHF.

The J gene is TRBJ2-7, the V gene TRBV4-1; D unresolved. This CDR3 region has 13 residues. The V gene lost 1 base and the J gene lost 4 bases, with 8 bases spanning the gap. The germline CDR1 and CDR2 sequences are MGHRA and YSYEKL. The CDR3 is CASSQGMGYEQYF. The CDR3 nucleotides read TGCGCCAGCAGCCAAGGAATGGGGTACGAGCAGTACTTC.

Concerning this clonotype itself: This is likely a read error, given that the CDR3 carries no conserved phenylalanine or tryptophan at its end. The chain recombines TRBV20-1 with TRBJ2-7; the D gene is possibly TRBD1 (6 bases). Germline V gene sequence: CDR1 DFQATT, CDR2 SNEGSKA (reference sequence). The CDR3 totals 14 residues. V lost 0 bases and J lost 1, with 10 bases in between. Here the CDR3 reads CSARDRQESYEQYI. The CDR3 DNA follows: TGCAGTGCTAGAGATCGACAGGAATCCTACGAGCAGTACATC.

The rearrangement links TRBV5-1 to TRBJ2-7; 11 positions agree with TRBD1. CDR1 is SGHRS, CDR2 YFSETQ, per germline. The J segment lost 7 bases and the V segment lost 4 bases, leaving 7 bases of the junction unmatched. The CDR3 is made up of 14 amino acids. The CDR3 nucleotides are TGCGCCAGCAGCGCCGGGACAGGGGGAGAAGAGCAGTACTTC. Protein: CASSAGTGGEEQYF.

The chain recombines TRBV7-9 with TRBJ2-7; a possible D gene is TRBD1 (7 bases). V dropped 2 bases and J dropped 2 bases, with 25 bases sitting between them. There are 19 residues in the CDR3. Germline loops: CDR1 SEHNR, CDR2 FQNEAQ (reference sequence). This CDR3 reads CASSLWAAGMTGSTYEQYF. CDR3 in DNA: TGTGCCAGCAGCTTATGGGCAGCGGGCATGACAGGGTCCACCTACGAGCAGTACTTC.

This clonotype was seen a single time. V usage is TRBV7-2 and J usage is TRBJ2-3; 8 bases map to TRBD2. Germline CDR1 SGHTA, CDR2 FQGNSA. The V and J ends lost 5 bases and 0 bases, in that order; junction bases with no gene match: 10. The CDR3 is 17 amino acids. CDR3 amino acids: CASSETGLADSTDTQYF. In DNA, the CDR3 is TGTGCCAGCAGCGAAACTGGACTAGCTGATAGCACAGATACGCAGTATTTT.

The chain has TRBV12-3 or TRBV12-4 and TRBJ2-3; 8 bases fit TRBD1. The CDR3 consists of 17 residues. J gave up 0 bases and V 3 bases, and 8 bases lay outside the gene matches. Written as DNA, the CDR3 is TGTGCCAGCAGTTTTGCCGCGACAGGGGCTAGCACAGATACGCAGTATTTT. Translation: CASSFAATGASTDTQYF.

This clonotype has just a few counts. The junction and the germline gene differ at one end; a read error may be behind it. V is TRBV4-1 and J is TRBJ1-2; maybe TRBD1 (5 bases). Germline V gene data show CDR1 as MGHRA and CDR2 as YSYEKL. This CDR3 region has 16 residues. The CDR3 sequence: CASSQKGTKSNCGYTF. As DNA, the CDR3 is TGCGCCAGCAGCCAGAAAGGGACCAAAAGTAACTGTGGCTACACCTTC.

This clonotype has only a few counts. This chain joins TRBV5-1 and TRBJ1-6, with D uncertain. Trimming stripped 0 bases from V and 5 bases from J, with 18 bases between. The V gene's germline CDR1 is SGHRS and CDR2 YFSETQ. The length of the CDR3 is 18 residues. The CDR3 region is CASSLAEVRAADNSPLHF. CDR3 DNA sequence: TGCGCCAGCAGCTTGGCCGAGGTACGGGCAGCCGATAATTCACCCCTCCACTTT.

This clonotype was counted between two and nine times. This rearrangement joins TRBV7-8 to TRBJ1-5, with D uncertain. V was clipped by 5 bases and J by 5 bases, with 7 bases between them. The CDR3 spans 12 residues. Germline V gives CDR1 SGHVS, CDR2 FQNEAQ. The CDR3 here is CASSLEYQPQHF. In nucleotides, the CDR3 is TGTGCCAGCAGCCTAGAGTATCAGCCCCAGCATTTT.

The chain combines TRBV29-1 with TRBJ2-3, with D tentatively TRBD2 (5 bases). This CDR3 is 13 amino acids long. The V end lost 7 bases, the J end lost 5 bases, and 16 bases lay between the germline ends. CDR1 is SQVTM and CDR2 is ANQGSEA in the germline V gene. The CDR3 protein is CSERLESGDTQYF. CDR3 nucleotides: TGCAGCGAGCGCCTTGAGAGCGGAGATACGCAGTATTTT.